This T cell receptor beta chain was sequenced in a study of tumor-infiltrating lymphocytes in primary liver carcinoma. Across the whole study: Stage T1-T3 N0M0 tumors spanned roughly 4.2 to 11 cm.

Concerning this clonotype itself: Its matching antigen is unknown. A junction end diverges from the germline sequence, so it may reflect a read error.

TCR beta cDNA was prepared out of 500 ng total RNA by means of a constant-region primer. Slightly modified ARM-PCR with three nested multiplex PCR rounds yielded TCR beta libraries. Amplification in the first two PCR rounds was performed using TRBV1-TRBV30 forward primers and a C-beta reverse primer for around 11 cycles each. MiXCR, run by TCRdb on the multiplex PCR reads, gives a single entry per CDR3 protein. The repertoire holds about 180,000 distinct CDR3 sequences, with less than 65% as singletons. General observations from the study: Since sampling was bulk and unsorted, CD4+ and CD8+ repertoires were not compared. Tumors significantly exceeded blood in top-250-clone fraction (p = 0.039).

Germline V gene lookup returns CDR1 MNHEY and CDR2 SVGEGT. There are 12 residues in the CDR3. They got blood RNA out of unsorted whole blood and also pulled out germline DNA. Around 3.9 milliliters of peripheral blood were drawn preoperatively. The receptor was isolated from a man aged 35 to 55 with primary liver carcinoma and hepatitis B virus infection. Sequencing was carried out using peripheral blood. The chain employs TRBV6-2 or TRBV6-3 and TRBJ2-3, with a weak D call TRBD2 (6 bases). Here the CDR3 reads CANSSIGSDQYF. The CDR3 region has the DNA TGTGCCAACAGTAGCATCGGGAGTGACCAGTATTTT.